The following is a T cell receptor beta chain sequence with its context. Trimming cost V 8 bases and J 1 base, with 12 bases left between them. Germline-derived CDR1 and CDR2 are MGHRA and YSYEKL. The CDR3 runs 15 residues. Participant age was roughly 18 to 95 years, and participants resided in approximately 24 US areas. TCRdb's table, derived via immunoSEQ multiplex PCR, lists solely in-frame clones and lacks some. The profile covers around 330,000 clones, with roughly nine tenths appearing a single time and roughly 2.6% taken by the ten largest. This specimen comes from a study of blood T cell repertoires in COVID-19. Study in general: Samples of COVID-19 (acute and convalescent) were obtained from the United States, Italy and Spain.

The gene calls are TRBV4-1 and TRBJ2-6; D is possibly TRBD2 (7 bases). What was sequenced was PBMCs or T cells enriched from blood (not recorded which). This clonotype originated in a man in his sixties who had recovered from COVID-19. The CDR3 coding sequence is TGCGCCAGCGGACAGCGGGGTTCTGGGGCCAACGTCCTGACTTTC. Protein sequence: CASGQRGSGANVLTF.